This TCR beta chain was obtained from a study of shared T cell receptors in the human thymus (dated by TCRdb to 2020 to 2023). Study-wide context: The study investigated the way shared, self-reactive T-cell receptor alpha chains are produced in the human thymus.

Library method: the immunoSEQ multiplex PCR assay. TCRdb took this table from immuneACCESS and kept in-frame rearrangements with V and J called. Such tables lack part of the clones; where checked against another copy, unresolved V genes explain under half of the gap, and the rest is unexplained. The sample data list hundreds of thousands of clones, and over 75% of these were observed just once. Roughly 0.0086% of the sample is held by the ten biggest clonotypes. From a lookup of the germline V gene, CDR1 and CDR2 are LGHNA and YSLEER. V loses 0 bases of germline sequence and J loses 3 bases, and the interval between the two ends is 12 bases. From its cysteine to its phenylalanine, the CDR3 spans 17 amino acids. Just the 51-base CDR3 DNA is kept, in frame starting at base 1. In the case of this clone: This clone's antigen is unknown. Base qualities are not provided; no much larger clone lies one nucleotide away. Other DNA sequences of this sample code for an identical CDR3.

These data also formed part of another study, on human thymus T cells. That second report states: The donors were immunologically healthy infants in Finland who had open corrective cardiac surgery for congenital heart defects. The thymus tissue came from surgical resects taken out during corrective cardiac surgery. V and J gene segment usage appeared biased in both thymic and peripheral blood repertoires. According to the related research, thymic TCR repertoires were highly overlapping among unrelated individuals. The study described the TCR alpha and beta repertoires in under ten infant thymus samples and a handful of matching peripheral blood samples. Donor ages ranged from roughly 7 to 250 days, and the cohort comprised roughly 6 male and a couple of female infants. Thymocytes were released mechanically from tissue and stored at -70 °C as pellets of roughly 9-31 million cells. A QIAsymphony instrument was used to extract genomic DNA from the frozen cell pellets. TCRB and TCRAD loci were amplified from a standardized quantity of quality-controlled genomic DNA using the immunoSEQ multiplex PCR assay. The V(D)J region was spanned by amplicons of a length sufficient to cover the CDR3 and to identify V and J genes. Amplicon sequencing was performed on an Illumina platform through the commercial immunoSEQ service. Primer bias and sequencing errors were corrected as previously described, and TCRAD and TCRB definitions were based on the IMGT database. Repertoires were analysed with immunoSEQ Analyzer 3.0 and VDJTools, covering basic statistics, V/J segment usage, diversity estimates, rarefaction and pairwise overlap. To estimate diversity, the Chao1, ChaoE, Efron-Thisted, Shannon and inverse Simpson indices were applied, and diversity was also estimated on datasets down-sampled to the smallest sample. Repertoire overlap was assessed by strict matching of CDR3 nucleotide sequence, V gene and J gene, and clustering was done by Jaccard-based multidimensional scaling. On average, about 800,000 unique TCRB clonotypes were obtained from thymus samples, compared with approximately 84,000 from blood samples.

In this chain, TRBV4-3 is recombined with TRBJ1-6, with the D gene not clear enough to name. The source material was thymocytes. This receptor was obtained from a boy under two years old with a congenital heart defect. Donor details come from another sample of the same person, matched by shared clones. The CDR3 sequence is CASSQDTVSIYNSPLHF. The DNA sequence follows: TGCGCCAGCAGCCAAGATACGGTTTCAATCTATAATTCACCCCTCCACTTT.